This record looks at one T cell receptor beta chain sequence and its context. Stated treatment: preoperative locoregional IRX-2 cytokine immunotherapy. This CDR3 comprises 14 residues. Germline assignment: CDR1 LNHDA and CDR2 SQIVND (reference sequence). Trimming pared 7 bases from V and 0 bases from J, leaving 10 bases between. These data belong to a study of preoperative IRX-2 immunotherapy in early breast cancer. Using immunoSEQ multiplex PCR, the repertoire was profiled, and TCRdb retains in-frame clones only, with some absent. The sample shows about 5,300 clones, 73% of them seen only once. The chain has TRBV19 and TRBJ1-3; no reliable D call. Material: tumor tissue, obtained before IRX-2 immunotherapy. The clonotype originates from a human donor with breast cancer. This CDR3 is CASTRTLSGNTIYF. CDR3 sequence (DNA): TGTGCCAGTACAAGGACGCTCTCTGGAAACACCATATATTTT.